The rows below give T cell receptor beta chains drawn from one sample of a study of beta chain features in type 1 diabetes. Assay: immunoSEQ multiplex PCR; the TCRdb copy retains only in-frame clones and omits some. The sample carries 350,000 to 450,000 clones, more than 11% recorded once. The material sequenced was naive CD4+ T cells from blood. All receptors come from a man under 40 in good health. Each CDR3 is given with its conserved first and last residue. D genes are given only for firm matches. Clone size is given for some rows only: seen once, a few or many times, or a class if the clone is expanded.

size,D,V,J,CDR3,DNA
NA,NA,TRBV10-3,TRBJ2-5,CAINGNRQETQYF,TGTGCCATCAATGGGAACCGCCAAGAGACCCAGTACTTC
few,NA,TRBV7-9,TRBJ2-1,CASSLVGADLRNEQFF,TGTGCCAGCAGCTTAGTGGGGGCGGACTTGAGGAATGAGCAGTTCTTC
few,TRBD1,TRBV27,TRBJ2-5,CASRENRGTGQETQYF,TGTGCCAGCAGAGAAAACAGGGGAACGGGACAAGAGACCCAGTACTTC
NA,TRBD2,TRBV4-1,TRBJ2-3,CASSQVLAGFTDTQYF,TGCGCCAGCAGCCAAGTGCTAGCGGGCTTCACGGATACGCAGTATTTT
NA,NA,TRBV2,TRBJ2-2,CASTPLISGELFF,TGTGCCAGCACCCCGTTGATATCCGGGGAGCTGTTTTTT
few,TRBD2,TRBV18,TRBJ2-4,CASSPRLAGGKNIQYF,TGTGCCAGCTCGCCCAGACTAGCGGGGGGAAAAAACATTCAGTACTTC
NA,NA,TRBV7-9,TRBJ1-3,CASSLSVGNTIYF,TGTGCCAGCAGCTTATCGGTAGGAAACACCATATATTTT
NA,TRBD2,TRBV2,TRBJ2-3,CASSDPSGTDTQYF,TGTGCCAGCAGTGACCCTAGCGGGACAGATACGCAGTATTTT
few,TRBD1,TRBV5-4,TRBJ2-5,CASSLQTGTQETQYF,TGCGCCAGCAGCCTCCAGACAGGGACACAAGAGACCCAGTACTTC
few,NA,TRBV5-4,TRBJ2-3,CASSLSSSDTQYF,TGTGCCAGCAGCTTGTCTAGTTCAGATACGCAGTATTTT
few,TRBD2,TRBV25-1,TRBJ2-3,CASNPAGVGDTQYF,TGTGCCAGCAATCCAGCGGGGGTCGGAGATACGCAGTATTTT
many,TRBD2,TRBV9,TRBJ2-3,CASSASGRAETDTQYF,TGTGCCAGCAGCGCGAGCGGGAGGGCCGAGACAGATACGCAGTATTTT
few,TRBD2,TRBV7-2,TRBJ2-3,CASSLNGIAGVDTQYF,TGTGCCAGCAGCTTAAATGGGATAGCGGGGGTAGATACGCAGTATTTT
NA,TRBD1,TRBV7-9,TRBJ1-4,CASSLQTGRNEKLFF,TGTGCCAGCAGCCTCCAGACAGGGAGGAATGAAAAACTGTTTTTT
few,NA,TRBV30,TRBJ2-2,CAWSAIETGELFF,TGTGCCTGGAGTGCGATAGAGACCGGGGAGCTGTTTTTT
NA,NA,TRBV20-1,TRBJ2-1,CSASGYNEQFF,TGCAGTGCTAGTGGTTACAATGAGCAGTTCTTC
NA,NA,TRBV4-1,TRBJ1-2,CASSQPGQRRDGYTF,TGCGCCAGCAGCCAACCTGGACAGCGGCGGGATGGCTACACCTTC
NA,NA,TRBV5-4,TRBJ2-2,CASSLERIDYAGELFF,TGTGCCAGCAGCTTGGAACGGATAGACTACGCCGGAGAGCTGTTTTTT
few,TRBD1,TRBV7-9,TRBJ2-7,CASSLYRGGYEQYF,TGTGCCAGCAGCTTATACAGGGGCGGGTACGAGCAGTACTTC